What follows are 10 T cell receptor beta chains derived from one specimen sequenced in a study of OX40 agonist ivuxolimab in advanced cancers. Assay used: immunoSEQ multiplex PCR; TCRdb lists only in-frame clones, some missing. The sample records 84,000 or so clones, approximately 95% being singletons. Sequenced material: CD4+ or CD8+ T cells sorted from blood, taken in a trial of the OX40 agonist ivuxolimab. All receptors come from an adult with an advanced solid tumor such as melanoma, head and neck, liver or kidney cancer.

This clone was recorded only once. CDR3 region: CASSQDRANTGELFF. CDR3 nucleotides: TGCGCCAGCAGCCAAGACAGGGCAAACACCGGGGAGCTGTTTTTT. The J gene is TRBJ2-2, the V gene TRBV4-3; a weak D match, TRBD1 (5 bases). This CDR3 comprises 15 residues. Germline V CDR1 and CDR2: LGHNA, YSLEER. V was shortened by 0 bases and J by 2 bases, with 7 bases between the two germline ends.

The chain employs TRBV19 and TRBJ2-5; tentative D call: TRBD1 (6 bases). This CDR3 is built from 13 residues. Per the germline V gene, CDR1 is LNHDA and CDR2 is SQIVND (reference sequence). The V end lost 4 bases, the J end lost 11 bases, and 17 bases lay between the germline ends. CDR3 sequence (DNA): TGTGCCAGTAGTAGGACAGCCCTTCTGGAGCAGTACTTC. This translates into CASSRTALLEQYF.

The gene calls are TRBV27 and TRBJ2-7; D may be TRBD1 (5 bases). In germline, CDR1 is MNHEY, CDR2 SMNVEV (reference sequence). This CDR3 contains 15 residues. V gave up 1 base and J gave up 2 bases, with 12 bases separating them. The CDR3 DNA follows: TGTGCCAGCAGTTTATACAGGTCAACAACCTACGAGCAGTACTTC. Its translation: CASSLYRSTTYEQYF.

Written as DNA, the CDR3 is TGTGCCAGCAGCCATCGACGGGGTCGGGACACCGGGGAGCTGTTTTTT. The encoded protein is CASSHRRGRDTGELFF. This chain joins TRBV7-9 and TRBJ2-2, with D perhaps matching TRBD2 (5 bases). Deletions cut 5 bases from V and 3 bases from J, with 16 bases between. CDR1 and CDR2 from the germline V gene are SEHNR and FQNEAQ (reference sequence). The CDR3 contains 16 residues.

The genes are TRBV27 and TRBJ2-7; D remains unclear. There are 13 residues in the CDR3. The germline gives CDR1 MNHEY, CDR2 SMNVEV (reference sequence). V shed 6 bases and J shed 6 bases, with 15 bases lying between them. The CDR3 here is CASSTDVPGEQYF. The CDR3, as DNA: TGTGCCAGCAGCACGGATGTTCCGGGCGAGCAGTACTTC.

CDR3 sequence (DNA): TGTGCCAGCAGCTCTCACGTGGGAGCTTGGGTGGCCCAGTACTTC. Protein: CASSSHVGAWVAQYF. The chain employs TRBV7-9 and TRBJ2-5, with D possibly matching TRBD2 (5 bases). Trimming stripped 4 bases from V and 9 bases from J, with 21 bases between. The germline V gene has CDR1 SEHNR and CDR2 FQNEAQ (reference sequence). This CDR3 contains 15 residues.

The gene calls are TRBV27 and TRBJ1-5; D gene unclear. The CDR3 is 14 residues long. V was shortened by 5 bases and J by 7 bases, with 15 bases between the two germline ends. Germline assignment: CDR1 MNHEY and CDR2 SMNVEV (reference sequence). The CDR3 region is CASSLTEGGQPQHF. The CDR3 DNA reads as TGTGCCAGCAGTCTAACCGAGGGAGGACAGCCCCAGCATTTT.

The chain's CDR3 is CASSEYFAGVENIQYF. Written as DNA, the CDR3 is TGTGCCAGCAGTGAATATTTTGCGGGAGTTGAAAACATTCAGTACTTC. The chain uses TRBV2 and TRBJ2-4; 7 bases agree with TRBD2. J lost 5 bases, V lost 2 bases, and 9 bases had no gene match. The CDR3 has 16 amino acids. Per the germline V gene, CDR1 is SNHLY and CDR2 is FYNNEI.

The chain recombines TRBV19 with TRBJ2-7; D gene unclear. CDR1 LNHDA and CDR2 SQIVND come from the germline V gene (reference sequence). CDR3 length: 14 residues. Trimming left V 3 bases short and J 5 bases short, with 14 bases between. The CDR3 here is CASSMILGNNEQYF. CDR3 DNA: TGTGCCAGTAGTATGATACTGGGGAACAACGAGCAGTACTTC.

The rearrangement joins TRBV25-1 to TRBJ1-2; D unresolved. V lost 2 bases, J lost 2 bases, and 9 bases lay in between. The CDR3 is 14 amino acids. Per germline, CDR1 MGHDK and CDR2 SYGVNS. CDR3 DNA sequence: TGTGCCAGCAGTGAACCTAGATTGAACTATGGCTACACCTTC. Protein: CASSEPRLNYGYTF.